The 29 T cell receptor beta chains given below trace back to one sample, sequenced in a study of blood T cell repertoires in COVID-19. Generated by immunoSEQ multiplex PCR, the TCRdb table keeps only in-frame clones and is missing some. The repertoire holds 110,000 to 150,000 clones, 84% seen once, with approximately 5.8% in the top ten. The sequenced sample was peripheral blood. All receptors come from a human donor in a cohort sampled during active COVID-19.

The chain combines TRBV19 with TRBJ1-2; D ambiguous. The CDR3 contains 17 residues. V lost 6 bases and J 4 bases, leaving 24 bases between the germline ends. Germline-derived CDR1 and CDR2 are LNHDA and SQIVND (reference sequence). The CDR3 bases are TGTGCCAGTAGCTTAACGTTCCGGGATCGGCCGACCTATGGCTACACCTTC. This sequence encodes CASSLTFRDRPTYGYTF. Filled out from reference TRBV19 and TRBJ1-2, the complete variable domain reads DGGITQSPKYLFRKEGQNVTLSCEQNLNHDAMYWYRQDPGQGLRLIYYSQIVNDFQKGDIAEGYSVSREKKESFPLTVTSAQKNPTAFYLCASSLTFRDRPTYGYTFGSGTRLTVV.

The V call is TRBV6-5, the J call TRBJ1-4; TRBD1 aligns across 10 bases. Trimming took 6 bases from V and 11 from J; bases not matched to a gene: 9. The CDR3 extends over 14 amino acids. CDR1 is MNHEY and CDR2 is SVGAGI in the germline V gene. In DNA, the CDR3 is TGTGCCAGCAGAACCGGGACAGGGGTATGGAAACTGTTTTTT. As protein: CASRTGTGVWKLFF.

The CDR3 loop is CASSQVAGAGNSPLHF. The CDR3 DNA reads TGTGCCAGCAGCCAAGTTGCAGGGGCCGGGAATTCACCCCTCCACTTT. This sequence joins TRBV14 and TRBJ1-6, with D possibly being TRBD1 (6 bases). With 1 base removed from V and 7 bases from J, the gap between germline ends came to 14 bases. Looked up from germline, CDR1 is SGHDN and CDR2 is FVKESK. CDR3 length equals 16 residues. Full variable domain (missing parts from reference TRBV14 and TRBJ1-6): EAGVTQFPSHSVIEKGQTVTLRCDPISGHDNLYWYRRVMGKEIKFLLHFVKESKQDESGMPNNRFLAERTGGTYSTLKVQPAELEDSGVYFCASSQVAGAGNSPLHFGNGTRLTVT.

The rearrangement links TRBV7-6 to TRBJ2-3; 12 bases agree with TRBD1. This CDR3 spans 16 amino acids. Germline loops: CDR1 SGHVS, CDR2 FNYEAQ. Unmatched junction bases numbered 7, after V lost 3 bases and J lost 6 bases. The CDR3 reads CASSFGGTGGFDTQYF. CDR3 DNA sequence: TGTGCCAGCAGCTTTGGAGGGACAGGGGGCTTTGATACGCAGTATTTT.

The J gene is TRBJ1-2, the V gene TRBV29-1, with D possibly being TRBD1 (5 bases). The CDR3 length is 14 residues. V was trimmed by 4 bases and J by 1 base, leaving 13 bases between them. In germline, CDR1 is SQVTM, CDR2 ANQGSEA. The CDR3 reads CSVGGAGYNYGYTF. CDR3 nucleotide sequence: TGCAGCGTTGGTGGGGCTGGGTATAACTATGGCTACACCTTC.

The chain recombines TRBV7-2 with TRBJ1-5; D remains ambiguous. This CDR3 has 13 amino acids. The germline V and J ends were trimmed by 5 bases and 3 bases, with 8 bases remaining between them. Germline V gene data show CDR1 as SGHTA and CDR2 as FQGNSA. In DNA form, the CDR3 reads TGTGCCAGCAGCACTAGGTTCAATCAGCCCCAGCATTTT. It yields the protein CASSTRFNQPQHF.

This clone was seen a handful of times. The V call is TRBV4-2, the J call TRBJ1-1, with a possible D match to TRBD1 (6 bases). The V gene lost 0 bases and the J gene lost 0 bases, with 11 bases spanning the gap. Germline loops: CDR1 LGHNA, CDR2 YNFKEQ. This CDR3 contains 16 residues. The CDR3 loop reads CASSQDLDRMNTEAFF. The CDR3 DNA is TGTGCCAGCAGCCAAGATCTAGACAGGATGAACACTGAAGCTTTCTTT.

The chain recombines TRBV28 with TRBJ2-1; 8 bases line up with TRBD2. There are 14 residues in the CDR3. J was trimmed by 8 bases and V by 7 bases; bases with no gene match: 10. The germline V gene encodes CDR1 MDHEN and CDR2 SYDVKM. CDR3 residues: CASIPSGGYHEQFF. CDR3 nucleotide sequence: TGTGCCAGCATTCCTTCGGGGGGGTATCATGAGCAGTTCTTC.

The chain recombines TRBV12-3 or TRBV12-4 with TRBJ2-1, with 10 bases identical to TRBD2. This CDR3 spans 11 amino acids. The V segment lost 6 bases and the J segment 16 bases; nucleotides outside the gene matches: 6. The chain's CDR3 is CASRAGGNLFF. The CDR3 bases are TGTGCCAGCAGAGCGGGGGGGAATCTCTTCTTC.

CDR3 nucleotides: TGTGCCAGCTCTGCAGGGGGTCCAGGCGAAAAACTGTTTTTT. Protein: CASSAGGPGEKLFF. The chain carries TRBV9 and TRBJ1-4, with 7 bases fitting TRBD1. From germline, CDR1 is SGDLS and CDR2 YYNGEE. This CDR3 has 14 residues. Trimming cost V 7 bases and J 8 bases; bases outside gene matches: 11.

DNA for the CDR3: TGTGCCAGCAGTTACCGACAGGATAGCAATCAGCCCCAGCATTTT. It encodes CASSYRQDSNQPQHF. The J gene is TRBJ1-5, the V gene TRBV6-5, with D perhaps matching TRBD1 (6 bases). Per the germline V gene, CDR1 is MNHEY and CDR2 is SVGAGI. The CDR3 extends over 15 amino acids. The V gene lost 2 bases and the J gene lost 0 bases, with 8 bases spanning the gap.

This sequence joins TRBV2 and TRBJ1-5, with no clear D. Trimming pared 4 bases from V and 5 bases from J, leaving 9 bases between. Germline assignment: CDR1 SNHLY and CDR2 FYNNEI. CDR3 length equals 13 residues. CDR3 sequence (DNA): TGTGCCAGCAGTGTTGTCGTCGATCAGCCCCAGCATTTT. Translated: CASSVVVDQPQHF.

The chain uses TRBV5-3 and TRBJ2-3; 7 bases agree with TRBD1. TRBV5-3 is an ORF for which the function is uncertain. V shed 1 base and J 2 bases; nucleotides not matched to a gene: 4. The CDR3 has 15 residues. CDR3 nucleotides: TGTGCCAGAAGCTTGACAGGGGTTGTCACAGATACGCAGTATTTT. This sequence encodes CARSLTGVVTDTQYF.

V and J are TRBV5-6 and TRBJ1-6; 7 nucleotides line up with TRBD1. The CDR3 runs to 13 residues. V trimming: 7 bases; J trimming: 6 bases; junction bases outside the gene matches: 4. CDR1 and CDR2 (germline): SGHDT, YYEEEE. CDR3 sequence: CASRQGINSPLHF. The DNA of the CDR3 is TGTGCCAGCCGACAGGGAATTAATTCACCCCTCCACTTT. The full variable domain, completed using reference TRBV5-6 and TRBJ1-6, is DAGVTQSPTHLIKTRGQQVTLRCSPKSGHDTVSWYQQALGQGPQFIFQYYEEEERQRGNFPDRFSGHQFPNYSSELNVNALLLGDSALYLCASRQGINSPLHFGNGTRLTVT.

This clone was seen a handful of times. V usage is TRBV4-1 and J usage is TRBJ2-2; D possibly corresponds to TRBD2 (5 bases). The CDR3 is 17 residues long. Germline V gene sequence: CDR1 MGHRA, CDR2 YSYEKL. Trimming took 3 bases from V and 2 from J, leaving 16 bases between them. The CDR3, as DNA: TGCGCCAGCAGCCATCTAGGACGAGGGAGAAACACCGGGGAGCTGTTTTTT. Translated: CASSHLGRGRNTGELFF.

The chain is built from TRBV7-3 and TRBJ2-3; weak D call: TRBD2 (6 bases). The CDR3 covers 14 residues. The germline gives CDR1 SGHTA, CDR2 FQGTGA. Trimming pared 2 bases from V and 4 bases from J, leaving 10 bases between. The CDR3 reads CASSLRGGPDTQYF. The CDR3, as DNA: TGTGCCAGCAGCTTACGAGGAGGGCCAGATACGCAGTATTTT.

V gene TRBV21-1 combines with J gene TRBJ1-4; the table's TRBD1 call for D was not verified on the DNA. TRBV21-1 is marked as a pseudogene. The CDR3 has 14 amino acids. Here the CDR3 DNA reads TGTGCCAGCAGCACCAGGGTAGGTCTTGAAAAACTGTTTTTT. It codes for CASSTRVGLEKLFF.

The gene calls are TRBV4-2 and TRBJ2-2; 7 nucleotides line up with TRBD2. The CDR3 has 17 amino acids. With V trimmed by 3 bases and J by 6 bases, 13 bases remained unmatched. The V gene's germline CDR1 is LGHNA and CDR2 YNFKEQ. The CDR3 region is CASSQELGGSGAGELFF. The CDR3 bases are TGTGCCAGCAGCCAGGAACTCGGGGGGAGTGGGGCCGGGGAGCTGTTTTTT.

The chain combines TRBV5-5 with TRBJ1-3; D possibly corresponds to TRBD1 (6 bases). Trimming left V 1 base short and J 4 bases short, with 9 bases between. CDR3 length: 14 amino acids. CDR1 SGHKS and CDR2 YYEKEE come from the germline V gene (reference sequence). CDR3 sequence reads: CASSLLDRGNTIYF. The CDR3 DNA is TGTGCCAGCAGCTTGTTGGACAGAGGAAACACCATATATTTT.

The CDR3 loop is CAIGRDRVTGELFF. CDR3 sequence (DNA): TGTGCCATCGGACGGGACAGGGTCACCGGGGAGCTGTTTTTT. V gene TRBV10-3 combines with J gene TRBJ2-2; TRBD1 matches 9 bases. Germline loops: CDR1 ENHRY, CDR2 SYGVKD. CDR3 length: 14 amino acids. V lost 8 bases, J lost 4 bases, and 5 bases stayed unmatched.

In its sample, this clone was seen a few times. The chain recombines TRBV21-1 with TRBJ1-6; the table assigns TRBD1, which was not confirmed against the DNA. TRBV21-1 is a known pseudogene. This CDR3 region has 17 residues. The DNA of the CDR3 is TGTGCCAGCAGCAAAGTGAATGGAAGCCAGGTTCGTTCACCCCTCCACTTT. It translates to CASSKVNGSQVRSPLHF.

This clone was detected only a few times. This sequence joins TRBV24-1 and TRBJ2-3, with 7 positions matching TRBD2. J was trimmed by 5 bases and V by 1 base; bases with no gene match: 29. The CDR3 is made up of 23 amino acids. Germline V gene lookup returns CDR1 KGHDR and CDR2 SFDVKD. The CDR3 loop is CATSDFSDDSPGGGPPDLDTQYF. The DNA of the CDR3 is TGTGCCACCAGTGATTTCTCCGACGACAGCCCCGGCGGGGGACCACCGGATTTAGATACGCAGTATTTT.

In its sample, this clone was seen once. The CDR3 DNA is TGCGCCAGCAGGACGACAGGGGTAGCAGATACGCAGTATTTT. Residues: CASRTTGVADTQYF. The chain carries TRBV5-1 and TRBJ2-3; 8 bases fit TRBD1. Germline lookup yields CDR1 SGHRS and CDR2 YFSETQ. The CDR3 contains 14 residues. Trimming cost V 5 bases and J 4 bases; bases outside gene matches: 6. Combining the CDR3 with reference TRBV5-1 and TRBJ2-3 gives the whole variable domain KAGVTQTPRYLIKTRGQQVTLSCSPISGHRSVSWYQQTPGQGLQFLFEYFSETQRNKGNFPGRFSGRQFSNSRSEMNVSTLELGDSALYLCASRTTGVADTQYFGPGTRLTVL.

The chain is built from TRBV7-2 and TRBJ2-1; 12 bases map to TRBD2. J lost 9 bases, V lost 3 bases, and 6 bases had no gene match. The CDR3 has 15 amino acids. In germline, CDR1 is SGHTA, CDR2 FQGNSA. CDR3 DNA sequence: TGTGCCAGCAGCTTGTCTAGCGGGGGGGGGATTGAGCAGTTCTTC. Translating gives CASSLSSGGGIEQFF.

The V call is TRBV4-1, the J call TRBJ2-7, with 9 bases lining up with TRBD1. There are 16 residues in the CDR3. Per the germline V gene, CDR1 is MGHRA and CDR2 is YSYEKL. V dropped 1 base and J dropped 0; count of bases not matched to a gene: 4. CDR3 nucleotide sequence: TGCGCCAGCAGCCAAGGGACGGGACAGGGCTCCTACGAGCAGTACTTC. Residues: CASSQGTGQGSYEQYF.

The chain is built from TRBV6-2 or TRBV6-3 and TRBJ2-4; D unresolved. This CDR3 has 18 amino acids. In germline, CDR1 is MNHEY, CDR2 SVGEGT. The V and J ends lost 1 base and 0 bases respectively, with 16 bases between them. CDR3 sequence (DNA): TGTGCCAGCAGTTACTTCCCCTATCAGGCCCTAGCCAAAAACATTCAGTACTTC. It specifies CASSYFPYQALAKNIQYF.

The CDR3 DNA sequence: TGTGCCAGCAGCCAAGGCCCTTCCGGGCGGGGGGGTGCAGAGACCCAGTACTTC. The encoded protein is CASSQGPSGRGGAETQYF. This sequence joins TRBV4-2 and TRBJ2-5; 9 nucleotides align to TRBD2. The CDR3 is 18 residues long. Trimming removed 1 base from V and 4 bases from J; junction bases left unmatched: 13. Germline V gene sequence: CDR1 LGHNA, CDR2 YNFKEQ.

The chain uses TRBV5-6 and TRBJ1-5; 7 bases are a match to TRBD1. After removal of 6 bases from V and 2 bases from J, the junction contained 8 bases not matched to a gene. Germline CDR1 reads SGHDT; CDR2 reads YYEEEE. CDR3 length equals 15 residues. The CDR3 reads CASTLQGLGNQPQHF. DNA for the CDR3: TGTGCCAGCACTTTACAGGGGTTGGGCAATCAGCCCCAGCATTTT.

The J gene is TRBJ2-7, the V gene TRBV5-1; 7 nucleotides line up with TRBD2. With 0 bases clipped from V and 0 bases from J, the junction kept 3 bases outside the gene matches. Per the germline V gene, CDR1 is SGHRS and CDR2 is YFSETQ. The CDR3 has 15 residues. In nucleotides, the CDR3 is TGCGCCAGCAGCTTGGCAGCGGGGAGCTCCTACGAGCAGTACTTC. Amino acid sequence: CASSLAAGSSYEQYF.